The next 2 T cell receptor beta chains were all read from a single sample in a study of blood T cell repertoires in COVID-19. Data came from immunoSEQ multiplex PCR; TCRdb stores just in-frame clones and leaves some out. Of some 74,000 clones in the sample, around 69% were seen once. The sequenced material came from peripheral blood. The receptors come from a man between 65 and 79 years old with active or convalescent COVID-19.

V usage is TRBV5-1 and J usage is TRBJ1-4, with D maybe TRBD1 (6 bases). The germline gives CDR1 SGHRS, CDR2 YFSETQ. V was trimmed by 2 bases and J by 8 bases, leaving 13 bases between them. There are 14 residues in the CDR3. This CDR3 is CASSFRGIGEKLFF. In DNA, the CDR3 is TGCGCCAGCAGCTTCAGGGGTATCGGCGAAAAACTGTTTTTT.

The CDR3: CASRKSSGGSNEQFF. CDR3 in DNA: TGTGCCAGTAGGAAGTCTAGCGGGGGGTCTAATGAGCAGTTCTTC. The rearrangement uses TRBV19 and TRBJ2-1; 11 bases are a match to TRBD2. The CDR3 sequence is 15 residues long. V trimming: 6 bases; J trimming: 7 bases; junction bases outside the gene matches: 8. CDR1 is LNHDA and CDR2 is SQIVND in the germline V gene (reference sequence).